The clone carrying this TCR beta chain was seen repeatedly, ten times or more. The data derive from a study of response to subunit inactivated influenza vaccine. Using its own MiXCR run on the RT-PCR reads, TCRdb lists one record per CDR3 protein. The sample includes about 570,000 distinct CDR3 sequences, about 10% of them seen just once. The data were also submitted as part of a second study, on T cells expressing NK-cell markers. According to that study: 5'RACE template switching with UMIs generated TCR beta cDNA. Sorted CD3+CD56+NKG2C+, CD3+CD56+NKG2C- and CD3+CD56-NKG2C+ T cells supplied TCR beta repertoires. Sorting was restricted to alpha-beta TCR T cells by an anti-gamma-delta TCR antibody in several experiments.

This clonotype was sampled from a middle-aged man who received an inactivated influenza vaccine. The starting material was PBMCs from blood, obtained on the day of vaccination.

The CDR3 DNA follows: TGCAGTGCTAGAGATGTGGGGCTAGCGGGAAGGCATGAGCAGTTCTTC. Amino acids: CSARDVGLAGRHEQFF. The chain has TRBV20-1 and TRBJ2-1, with TRBD2 matching 9 bases. Germline V lookup: CDR1 DFQATT, CDR2 SNEGSKA (reference sequence). Losses at the gene ends were 0 bases for V and 8 bases for J; bases not matched to a gene: 11. The CDR3 has 16 amino acids.